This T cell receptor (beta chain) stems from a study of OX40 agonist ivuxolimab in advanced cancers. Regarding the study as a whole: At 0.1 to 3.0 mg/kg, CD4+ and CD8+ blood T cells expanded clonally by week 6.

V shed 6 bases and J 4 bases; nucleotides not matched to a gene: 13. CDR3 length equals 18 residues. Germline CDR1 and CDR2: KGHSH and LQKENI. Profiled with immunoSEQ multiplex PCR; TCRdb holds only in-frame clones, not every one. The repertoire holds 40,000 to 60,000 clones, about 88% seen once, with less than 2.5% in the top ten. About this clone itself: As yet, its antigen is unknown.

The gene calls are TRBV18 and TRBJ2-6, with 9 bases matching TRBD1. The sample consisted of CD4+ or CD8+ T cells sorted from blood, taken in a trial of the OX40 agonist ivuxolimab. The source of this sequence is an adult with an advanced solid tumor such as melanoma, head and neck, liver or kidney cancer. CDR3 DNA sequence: TGTGCCAGCTCCCGAGGGAATACAGGGGGCGGAGGGGCCAACGTCCTGACTTTC. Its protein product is CASSRGNTGGGGANVLTF.